A selection of T cell receptor beta chains follows, all from one sample in a study of identical twins. TCRdb re-derived calls from the 5' RACE reads in MiXCR, one entry per CDR3 protein. The repertoire holds 470,000 or so distinct CDR3 sequences, with 24% as singletons. This sample was shared with a second study, whose subject was T cells expressing NK-cell markers.

Sequencing input: CD4+ T cells sorted from blood. The receptor set was obtained from a woman aged 18-29 years in good health. The CDR3 runs from the conserved cysteine through the conserved F or W. D genes are given only for firm matches. Some rows have no size entry. The others give once, few or many, or a class for an expanded clone.

TRBJ1-1,.,.,TRBV18,TGTGCCAGCTCACCCTTAGAAGGGTCTGAAGCTTTCTTT,CASSPLEGSEAFF
TRBJ2-7,.,few,TRBV10-3,TGTGCCATCAAAACTCTTGACGAGCAGTACTTC,CAIKTLDEQYF
TRBJ1-1,.,.,TRBV5-1,TGCGCCAGCAGCTTGGGAGACGGCGGAGAAGCTTTCTTT,CASSLGDGGEAFF
TRBJ1-6,.,few,TRBV6-1,TGTGCCAGCAGTGCAGATCGACAGGTTACGGGATCACCCCTCCACTTT,CASSADRQVTGSPLHF
TRBJ2-3,.,.,TRBV15,TGTGCCACCAGCGCCCGGGAGATGGTACTCACAGATACGCAGTATTTT,CATSAREMVLTDTQYF
TRBJ2-7,TRBD2,.,TRBV6-5,TGTGCCAGCAGGCGGGGGACTACCAACGAGCAGTACTTC,CASRRGTTNEQYF
TRBJ2-7,.,few,TRBV5-1,TGCGCCAGTTTAGGGATGGTCTACGAGCAGTACTTC,CASLGMVYEQYF
TRBJ2-7,TRBD1,.,TRBV5-6,TGTGCCAGCAGCTTGACGTTAGGGACAGGGTCCTACGAGCAGTACTTC,CASSLTLGTGSYEQYF
TRBJ2-7,TRBD1,few,TRBV10-1,TGCGCCAGCATCCGGGACAGGGACTTC,CASIRDRDF
TRBJ2-2,TRBD2,.,TRBV11-3,TGTGCCAGCAGCCCAGGACTAGTTTACACCGGGGAGCTGTTTTTT,CASSPGLVYTGELFF
TRBJ2-1,.,.,TRBV5-1,TGCGCCAGCAGCTTGAGCACACCCCCCTACAATGAGCAGTTCTTC,CASSLSTPPYNEQFF
TRBJ2-3,.,.,TRBV4-2,TGTGCCAGCAGCCAAGATGGCGAGGGCCGGACAGATACGCAGTATTTT,CASSQDGEGRTDTQYF
TRBJ2-5,TRBD1,many,TRBV12-3/TRBV12-4,TGTGCCAGCAGGAGGACAGGGCAAGAGACCCAGTACTTC,CASRRTGQETQYF
TRBJ2-1,TRBD2,.,TRBV5-1,TGCGCCAGCAGCGTACTTCTAGCGGGCAATGAGCAGTTCTTC,CASSVLLAGNEQFF
TRBJ1-6,.,few,TRBV20-1,TGCAGTGCTCGACAATTCGATAATTCACCCCTCCACTTT,CSARQFDNSPLHF
TRBJ2-7,TRBD2,.,TRBV12-3/TRBV12-4,TGTGCCAGCAGTCAGCAGCGGGGCGAGCAGTACTTC,CASSQQRGEQYF
TRBJ2-1,.,.,TRBV7-9,TGTGCCAGCAGCTTACTTCGTTCCGACTTTATTGAGCAGTTCTTC,CASSLLRSDFIEQFF
TRBJ2-2,.,few,TRBV10-3,TGTGCCATCAGTGACCCACAGGGCGCGGGGACCGGGGAGCTGTTTTTT,CAISDPQGAGTGELFF
TRBJ2-5,.,few,TRBV5-1,TGCGCCAGCAGCTTGGCAGGGGATGGGCGCCAAGAGACCCAGTACTTC,CASSLAGDGRQETQYF
TRBJ2-7,.,.,TRBV14,TGTGCCAGCAGCCAAGTGAACTACGAGCAGTACTTC,CASSQVNYEQYF
TRBJ2-6,.,.,TRBV11-1,TGTGCCAGCAGCCCGCCGACGCAAACAGGCTCTGGGGCCAACGTCCTGACTTTC,CASSPPTQTGSGANVLTF
TRBJ2-3,TRBD2,.,TRBV20-1,TGCAGTGCTAGAGGGAAAGCGGGAGGTGATACGCAGTATTTT,CSARGKAGGDTQYF
TRBJ2-5,.,.,TRBV7-9,TGTGCCAGCAGCTTAGCCTTGGGGGTTCAAGAGACCCAGTACTTC,CASSLALGVQETQYF
TRBJ2-2,.,.,TRBV12-3/TRBV12-4,TGTGCCAGCAGCGCGGCCGGGGAGCTGTTTTTT,CASSAAGELFF
TRBJ2-1,TRBD2,few,TRBV29-1,TGCAGCGTTAGACTAGCCGGACGGAATGAGCAGTTCTTC,CSVRLAGRNEQFF
TRBJ2-1,TRBD2,.,TRBV7-6,TGTGCCAGCAGCTTACCAAGTCGAACTAGCGGGAGGGCCATGTACAATGAGCAGTTCTTC,CASSLPSRTSGRAMYNEQFF
TRBJ2-7,.,.,TRBV5-1,TGCGCCAGCAGCGACTCTGACTCCTACGAGCAGTACTTC,CASSDSDSYEQYF
TRBJ1-5,.,few,TRBV3-1,TGTGCCAGCAGTGACGGCGTACAGCCCCAGCATTTT,CASSDGVQPQHF
TRBJ2-7,TRBD1,.,TRBV5-1,TGCGCCAGCGAGACAGGGGGCGGCGACGAGCAGTACTTC,CASETGGGDEQYF
TRBJ2-1,.,few,TRBV9,TGTGCCAGCAGCGTAGAGGCGTCAGACTCTAATGAGCAGTTCTTC,CASSVEASDSNEQFF
TRBJ2-3,TRBD2,few,TRBV5-1,TGCGCCAGCAGCCGAGCAGCGGGAGCTAACACAGATACGCAGTATTTT,CASSRAAGANTDTQYF
TRBJ2-3,.,.,TRBV7-9,TGTGCCAGCAGCCCACGGGCGTATACTAGCACAGATACGCAGTATTTT,CASSPRAYTSTDTQYF
TRBJ1-4,TRBD1,few,TRBV7-9,TGTGCCGCCCGCCAGGGGGGGGATGAAAAACTGTTTTTT,CAARQGGDEKLFF
TRBJ2-1,.,.,TRBV11-2,TGTGCCAGCAGCTCCTTTCGGAGCAATGAGCAGTTCTTC,CASSSFRSNEQFF
TRBJ2-5,.,once,TRBV11-1,TGTGCCAGCAGCCTCCTGGGGGGCGGAGGTCGAACCAGACGACAAGAGACCCAGTACTTC,CASSLLGGGGRTRRQETQYF
TRBJ2-1,TRBD2,.,TRBV7-2,TGTGCCAGCACCCTTAGCGGGAGGAAGTACAATGAGCAGTTCTTC,CASTLSGRKYNEQFF
TRBJ2-7,.,few,TRBV6-1,TGTGCCAGCACCTTTCGCTGGGGGAGCTCCTACGAGCAGTACTTC,CASTFRWGSSYEQYF
TRBJ2-1,TRBD2,.,TRBV25-1,TGTGCCAGCACCAGGGAGGGCGCCTACAATGAGCAGTTCTTC,CASTREGAYNEQFF
TRBJ1-4,.,.,TRBV11-2,TGTGCCAGCAGCCACTCAGGGGATCGGGAAAAACTGTTTTTT,CASSHSGDREKLFF
TRBJ2-7,.,few,TRBV4-3,TGCGCCAGCAGCCAGGATGGGTTCTACGAGCAGTACTTC,CASSQDGFYEQYF
TRBJ2-1,TRBD2,.,TRBV20-1,TGCAGTGCCTCCCGACAGGGGTATAGCGGGAGGGCCAATGAGCAGTTCTTC,CSASRQGYSGRANEQFF
TRBJ2-3,.,.,TRBV6-6,TGTGCCAGCAGTTACTCACAGGCAGATACGCAGTATTTT,CASSYSQADTQYF
TRBJ1-4,TRBD1,.,TRBV11-3,TGTGCCAGCAGCTTAGAGGGGACAGCTAATGAAAAACTGTTTTTT,CASSLEGTANEKLFF
TRBJ2-3,TRBD2,once,TRBV4-2,TGTGCCAGCAGCGGTCGCGGGGGGGTCACAGATACGCAGTATTTT,CASSGRGGVTDTQYF
TRBJ1-3,.,few,TRBV4-1,TGCGCCAGCAGCCAAGATTATGCGGGCAGAGCCGGCTCTGGAAACACCATATATTTT,CASSQDYAGRAGSGNTIYF
TRBJ2-3,TRBD1,.,TRBV7-9,TGTGCCAGCAGCCGGGACAGGGCTCCTAGCACAGATACGCAGTATTTT,CASSRDRAPSTDTQYF
TRBJ2-2,.,few,TRBV11-2,TGTGCCAGCATCCCTAACACCGGGGAGCTGTTTTTT,CASIPNTGELFF
TRBJ2-3,.,few,TRBV12-3/TRBV12-4,TGTGCCAGCAGTTCCGGACTAAAGGAGCGGTATACGCAGTATTTT,CASSSGLKERYTQYF